These T cell receptor beta chains were read from a single sample in a study of shared clonotypes between healthy human individuals. Method: immunoSEQ multiplex PCR; TCRdb's copy keeps in-frame clones and lacks some. The sample has roughly 2.1 million clones; 90% to 95% are singletons. The sample was naive CD8+ T cells from PBMCs. These receptors originate from a man between 18 and 35 years old in good health. Some clones in this sample may be carry-over from other donors' samples. Both conserved end residues are part of each CDR3. The D gene is left open where the match is weak. Part of the rows lack a size; the others show once, few, many or a class for expanded clones.

CASRTSGRTYEQYF	TGCGCCAGCAGGACTAGCGGGAGAACCTACGAGCAGTACTTC	TRBD2	-	14	TRBJ2-7	TRBV5-1
CASSFGQGGGYTF	TGTGCCAGCAGCTTCGGACAGGGCGGTGGCTACACCTTC	TRBD1	-	13	TRBJ1-2	TRBV6-1
CASSYSQNSGNTIYF	TGTGCCAGCAGTTACTCCCAGAACTCTGGAAACACCATATATTTT	-	-	15	TRBJ1-3	TRBV6-6
CASRAGRTGFYEQYF	TGTGCCAGCAGGGCGGGCAGGACAGGCTTTTACGAGCAGTACTTC	TRBD1	-	15	TRBJ2-7	TRBV27
CAISLRGEYNEQFF	TGTGCCATCAGCCTCAGGGGAGAGTACAATGAGCAGTTCTTC	-	-	14	TRBJ2-1	TRBV10-3
CASSDRDRNTGELFF	TGTGCCAGCAGTGACCGGGACAGGAACACCGGGGAGCTGTTTTTT	TRBD1	-	15	TRBJ2-2	TRBV28
CASRPGQGTNTEAFF	TGTGCCAGCAGGCCGGGACAGGGGACCAACACTGAAGCTTTCTTT	TRBD1	-	15	TRBJ1-1	TRBV27
CASSYWGSGSMKTQYF	TGTGCCAGCAGTTACTGGGGTAGCGGGAGCATGAAGACCCAGTACTTC	TRBD2	once	16	TRBJ2-5	TRBV6-6
CASGFGYEQYF	TGTGCTAGTGGTTTTGGGTACGAGCAGTACTTC	-	-	11	TRBJ2-7	TRBV12-5
CASSLGSLATGELFF	TGTGCCAGCAGTTTAGGGAGTCTAGCTACCGGGGAGCTGTTTTTT	-	-	15	TRBJ2-2	TRBV27
CASSFTTLAESDTGELFF	TGTGCCAGCAGTTTTACTACCCTAGCGGAGTCGGACACCGGGGAGCTGTTTTTT	TRBD2	-	18	TRBJ2-2	TRBV28
CASGTGETHNEQFF	TGTGCCAGCGGGACAGGGGAGACGCACAATGAGCAGTTCTTC	TRBD1	-	14	TRBJ2-1	TRBV11-2
CASSQIAGSTDTQYF	TGCGCCAGCAGCCAGATAGCGGGGAGCACAGATACGCAGTATTTT	TRBD2	-	15	TRBJ2-3	TRBV4-1
CASSQGQPREQYF	TGTGCCAGCAGCCAAGGACAGCCGAGGGAGCAGTACTTC	-	-	13	TRBJ2-5	TRBV7-9
CASSLSPGGQETQYF	TGTGCCAGCAGCTTAAGCCCGGGGGGACAAGAGACCCAGTACTTC	TRBD2	-	15	TRBJ2-5	TRBV7-3
CASSLNREEGEMGYTF	TGTGCCAGCAGTTTAAACAGGGAGGAGGGTGAGATGGGCTACACCTTC	-	once	16	TRBJ1-2	TRBV2
CASSPARGGPYEQYF	TGCGCCAGCAGCCCTGCAAGGGGGGGACCATACGAGCAGTACTTC	-	-	15	TRBJ2-7	TRBV4-1
CASSPDEGWTGELFF	TGTGCCAGCAGTCCAGACGAGGGGTGGACCGGGGAGCTGTTTTTT	-	-	15	TRBJ2-2	TRBV27
CASSLLGNEQFF	TGTGCCAGCAGCTTACTAGGGAATGAGCAGTTCTTC	-	-	12	TRBJ2-1	TRBV13
CAIPGCMNTEAFF	TGTGCCATCCCGGGGTGTATGAACACTGAAGCTTTCTTT	-	-	13	TRBJ1-1	TRBV27
CSVDVGNTIYF	TGCAGCGTTGATGTAGGAAACACCATATATTTT	-	-	11	TRBJ1-3	TRBV29-1
CASSSRDRGLYEQYF	TGTGCCAGTAGTTCCCGGGACAGGGGGCTCTACGAGCAGTACTTC	TRBD1	-	15	TRBJ2-7	TRBV19
CASSHSGREQFF	TGTGCCAGCAGCCACAGCGGGAGGGAGCAGTTCTTC	TRBD2	once	12	TRBJ2-1	TRBV7-8
CASSARGGGTDYGYTF	TGTGCCAGCAGCGCGCGGGGTGGGGGAACGGACTATGGCTACACCTTC	-	-	16	TRBJ1-2	TRBV9
CASNGGGVVEQYF	TGTGCCAGCAACGGTGGTGGGGTGGTCGAGCAGTACTTC	-	-	13	TRBJ2-7	TRBV5-5
CASSPGTRGSDTQYF	TGTGCCAGCAGCCCCGGGACTAGAGGTTCAGATACGCAGTATTTT	TRBD2	once	15	TRBJ2-3	TRBV11-2
CASSARDDYGYTF	TGTGCCAGCAGCGCTCGGGACGACTATGGCTACACCTTC	-	-	13	TRBJ1-2	TRBV9
CASSPDLGGQYF	TGTGCCAGCAGCCCCGACCTGGGGGGCCAGTACTTC	-	-	12	TRBJ2-5	TRBV7-9
CASSSTRPSETQYF	TGTGCCAGCAGCTCAACCCGTCCTAGTGAGACCCAGTACTTC	-	-	14	TRBJ2-5	TRBV7-6
CASSPVSTGGGQPQHF	TGCGCCAGCAGCCCAGTTAGCACAGGAGGAGGTCAGCCCCAGCATTTT	-	-	16	TRBJ1-5	TRBV5-1
CASSSPGGRDTQYF	TGTGCCAGCAGCTCCCCCGGGGGGCGGGATACGCAGTATTTT	-	-	14	TRBJ2-3	TRBV9
CASQETSGSAYEQYF	TGTGCCAGCCAAGAGACTAGCGGGAGTGCTTACGAGCAGTACTTC	TRBD2	-	15	TRBJ2-7	TRBV6-5
CASSAVDYPYEQYF	TGTGCCAGCAGCGCCGTAGACTACCCCTACGAGCAGTACTTC	-	-	14	TRBJ2-7	TRBV7-8
CAISSGLTYEQYF	TGTGCCATCAGTTCAGGGTTAACCTACGAGCAGTACTTC	-	-	13	TRBJ2-7	TRBV10-3
CASSPGRHPMIGYTF	TGTGCCAGCAGCCCCGGCCGCCATCCTATGATCGGCTACACCTTC	-	once	15	TRBJ1-2	TRBV11-2
CASSWTSTDTQYF	TGTGCCAGCAGTTGGACCAGCACAGATACGCAGTATTTT	-	-	13	TRBJ2-3	TRBV9
CASSSGGEDTEAFF	TGTGCCAGCAGCTCGGGGGGGGAGGACACTGAAGCTTTCTTT	-	-	14	TRBJ1-1	TRBV5-4
CASSMLIDSNQPQHF	TGTGCCAGTAGTATGCTAATTGATAGCAATCAGCCCCAGCATTTT	-	once	15	TRBJ1-5	TRBV19
CASSQRQGPGNLHEQYF	TGTGCCAGCAGCCAACGACAGGGGCCGGGAAATCTTCACGAGCAGTACTTC	TRBD1	-	17	TRBJ2-7	TRBV9
CASSPGPLSSYNEQFF	TGTGCCAGCTCACCGGGACCACTAAGCTCCTACAATGAGCAGTTCTTC	-	-	16	TRBJ2-1	TRBV18
CASSSRGTKDAEAFF	TGTGCCAGTAGTTCCAGGGGGACAAAGGACGCTGAAGCTTTCTTT	TRBD1	-	15	TRBJ1-1	TRBV19
CATMSGLREQYF	TGTGCCACCATGTCGGGACTTCGCGAGCAGTACTTC	-	-	12	TRBJ2-7	TRBV27